The count of the clone carrying this T cell receptor beta chain is one. Clones were read by immunoSEQ multiplex PCR, and TCRdb kept only the in-frame ones, dropping some. This table holds 2,500,000 or so clones, over 85% found once. Germline V gives CDR1 MRHNA, CDR2 SNTAGT. This CDR3 spans 12 amino acids. The ends lost 9 bases at V and 5 bases at J; junction bases unmatched: 7. This specimen belongs to a study of shared clonotypes between healthy human individuals. The sequenced sample was naive CD4+ T cells from PBMCs. Subset: CD45RA+ positively selected. The chain couples TRBV6-4 to TRBJ2-7; 7 bases agree with TRBD1. The TCR sequence derives from a young man in good health. Some clones in this sample may be carry-over from other donors' samples. The CDR3 here is CASGDSWDEQYF. The CDR3 nucleotides read TGTGCCAGTGGGGACAGTTGGGACGAGCAGTACTTC.